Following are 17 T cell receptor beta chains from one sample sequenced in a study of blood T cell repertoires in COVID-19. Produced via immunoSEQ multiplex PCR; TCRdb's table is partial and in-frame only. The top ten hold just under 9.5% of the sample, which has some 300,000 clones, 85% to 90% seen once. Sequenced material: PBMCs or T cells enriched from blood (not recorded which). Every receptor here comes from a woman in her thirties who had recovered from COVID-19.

The CDR3 protein is CASSPRQGPYEQYF. CDR3 nucleotides: TGCGCCAGCAGCCCAAGACAGGGCCCCTACGAGCAGTACTTC. V and J are TRBV4-1 and TRBJ2-7, with 7 bases aligning to TRBD1. The CDR3 has 14 amino acids. Germline trimming cut 4 bases from V and 2 bases from J; bases unmatched to any gene: 5. CDR1 and CDR2 from the germline V gene are MGHRA and YSYEKL.

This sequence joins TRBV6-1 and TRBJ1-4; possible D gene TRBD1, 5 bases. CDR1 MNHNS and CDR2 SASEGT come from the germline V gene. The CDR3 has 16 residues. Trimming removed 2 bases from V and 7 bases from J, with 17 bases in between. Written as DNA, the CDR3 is TGTGCCAGCAGTGAATGGGACGCCTGGAGGGGTGAAAAACTGTTTTTT. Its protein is CASSEWDAWRGEKLFF.

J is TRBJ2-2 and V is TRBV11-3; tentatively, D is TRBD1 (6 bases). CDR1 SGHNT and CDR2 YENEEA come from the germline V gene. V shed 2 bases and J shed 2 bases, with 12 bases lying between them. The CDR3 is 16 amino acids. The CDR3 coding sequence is TGTGCCAGCAGCTTATCCGGACAGACCAACACCGGGGAGCTGTTTTTT. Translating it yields CASSLSGQTNTGELFF.

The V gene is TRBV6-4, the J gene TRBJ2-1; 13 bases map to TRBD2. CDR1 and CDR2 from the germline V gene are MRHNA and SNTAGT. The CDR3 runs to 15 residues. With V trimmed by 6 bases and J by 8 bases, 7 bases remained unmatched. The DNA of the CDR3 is TGTGCCAGCAGCTCACTAGCGGGAGGGAGTGATGAGCAGTTCTTC. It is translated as CASSSLAGGSDEQFF.

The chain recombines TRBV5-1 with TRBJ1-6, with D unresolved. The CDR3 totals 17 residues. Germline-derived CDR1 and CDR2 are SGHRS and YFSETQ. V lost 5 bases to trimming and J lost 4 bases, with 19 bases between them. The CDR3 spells CASRRAETTGYNSPLHF. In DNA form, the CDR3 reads TGCGCCAGCAGGCGTGCCGAAACGACGGGGTATAATTCACCCCTCCACTTT.

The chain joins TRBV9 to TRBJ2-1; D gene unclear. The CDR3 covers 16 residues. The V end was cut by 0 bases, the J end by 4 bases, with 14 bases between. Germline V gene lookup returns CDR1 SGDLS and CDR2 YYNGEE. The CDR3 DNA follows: TGTGCCAGCAGCGTAGTCTCTATGAGTGGTTACAATGAGCAGTTCTTC. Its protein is CASSVVSMSGYNEQFF.

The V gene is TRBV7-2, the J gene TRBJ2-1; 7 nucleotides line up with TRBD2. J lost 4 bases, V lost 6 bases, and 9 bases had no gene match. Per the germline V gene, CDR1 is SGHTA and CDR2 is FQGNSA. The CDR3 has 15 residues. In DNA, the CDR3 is TGTGCCAGCAGTTTGAGCGGGACCTTTTACAATGAGCAGTTCTTC. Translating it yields CASSLSGTFYNEQFF.

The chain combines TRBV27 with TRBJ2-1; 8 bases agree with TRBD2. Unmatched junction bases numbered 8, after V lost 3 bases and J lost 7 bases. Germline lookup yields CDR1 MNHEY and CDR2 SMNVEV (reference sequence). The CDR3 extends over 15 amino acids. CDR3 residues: CASSFIAGFMNEQFF. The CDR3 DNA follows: TGTGCCAGCAGTTTCATAGCGGGATTTATGAATGAGCAGTTCTTC.

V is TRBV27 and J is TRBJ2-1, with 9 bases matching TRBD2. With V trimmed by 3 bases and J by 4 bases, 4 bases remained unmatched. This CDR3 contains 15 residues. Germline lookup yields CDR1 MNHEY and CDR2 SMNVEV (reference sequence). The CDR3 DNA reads TGTGCCAGCAGTTTTAGCGGGAGTGGGTACAATGAGCAGTTCTTC. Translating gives CASSFSGSGYNEQFF.

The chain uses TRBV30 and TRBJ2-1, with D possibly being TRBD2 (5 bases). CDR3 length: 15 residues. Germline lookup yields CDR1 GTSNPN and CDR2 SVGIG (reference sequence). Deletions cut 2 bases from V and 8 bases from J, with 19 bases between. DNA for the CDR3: TGTGCCTGGAGTAGAAGCTCGGGAAGTCCCGATGAGCAGTTCTTC. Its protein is CAWSRSSGSPDEQFF. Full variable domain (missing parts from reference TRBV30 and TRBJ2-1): SQTIHQWPATLVQPVGSPLSLECTVEGTSNPNLYWYRQAAGRGLQLLFYSVGIGQISSEVPQNLSASRPQDRQFILSSKKLLLSDSGFYLCAWSRSSGSPDEQFFGPGTRLTVL.

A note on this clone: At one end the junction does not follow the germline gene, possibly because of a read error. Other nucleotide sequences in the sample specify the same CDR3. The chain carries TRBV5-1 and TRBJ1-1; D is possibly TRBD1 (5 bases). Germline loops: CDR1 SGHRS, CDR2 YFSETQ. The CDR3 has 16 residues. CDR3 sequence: CASSPRGDQEGTEAFF. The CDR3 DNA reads TGCGCCAGCAGCCCCCGGGGGGACCAAGAGGGCACTGAAGCTTTCTTC.

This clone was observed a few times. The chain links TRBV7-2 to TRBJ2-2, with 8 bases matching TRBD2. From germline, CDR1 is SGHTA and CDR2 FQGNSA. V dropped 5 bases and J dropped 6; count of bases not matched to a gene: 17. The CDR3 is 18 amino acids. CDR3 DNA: TGTGCCAGCAGCCCGTCCGGGACTAGTTTTGGAGGTGCCGGGGAGCTGTTTTTT. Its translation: CASSPSGTSFGGAGELFF. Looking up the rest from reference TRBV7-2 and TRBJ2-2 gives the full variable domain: GAGVSQSPSNKVTEKGKDVELRCDPISGHTALYWYRQSLGQGLEFLIYFQGNSAPDKSGLPSDRFSAERTGGSVSTLTIQRTQQEDSAVYLCASSPSGTSFGGAGELFFGEGSRLTVL.

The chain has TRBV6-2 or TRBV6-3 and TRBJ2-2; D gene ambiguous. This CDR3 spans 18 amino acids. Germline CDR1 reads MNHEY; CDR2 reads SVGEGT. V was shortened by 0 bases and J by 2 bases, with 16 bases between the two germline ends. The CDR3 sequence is CASSYSINRVQNTGELFF. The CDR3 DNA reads TGTGCCAGCAGTTACTCGATTAACCGGGTCCAAAACACCGGGGAGCTGTTTTTT.

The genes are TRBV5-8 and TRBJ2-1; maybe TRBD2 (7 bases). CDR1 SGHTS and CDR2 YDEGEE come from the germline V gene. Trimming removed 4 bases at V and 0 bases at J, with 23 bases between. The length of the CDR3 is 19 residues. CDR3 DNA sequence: TGTGCCAGCAGCCCTGGTGGGGGGGCGCTAGCGATCTCCTACAATGAGCAGTTCTTC. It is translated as CASSPGGGALAISYNEQFF.

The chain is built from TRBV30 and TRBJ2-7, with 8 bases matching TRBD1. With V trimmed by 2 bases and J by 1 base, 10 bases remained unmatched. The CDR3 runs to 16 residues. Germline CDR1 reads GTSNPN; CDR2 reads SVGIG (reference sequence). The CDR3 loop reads CAWSNALDRVSYEQYF. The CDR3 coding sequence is TGTGCCTGGAGTAACGCCTTGGACAGGGTGTCCTACGAGCAGTACTTC.

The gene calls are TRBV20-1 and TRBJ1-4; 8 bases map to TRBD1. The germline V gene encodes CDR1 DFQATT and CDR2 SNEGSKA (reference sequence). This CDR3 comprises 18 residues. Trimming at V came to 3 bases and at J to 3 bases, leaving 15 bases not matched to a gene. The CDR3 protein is CSASRLRGRWVANEKLFF. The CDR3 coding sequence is TGCAGTGCTAGTCGTCTCAGGGGGCGGTGGGTTGCTAATGAAAAACTGTTTTTT.

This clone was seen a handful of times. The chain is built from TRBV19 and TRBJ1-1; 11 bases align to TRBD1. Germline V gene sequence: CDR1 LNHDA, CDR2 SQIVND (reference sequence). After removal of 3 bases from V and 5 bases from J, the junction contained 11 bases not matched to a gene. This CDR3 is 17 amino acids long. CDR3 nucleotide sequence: TGTGCCAGTAGTATGGGACAGGGGGGACCGATGGGAACTGAAGCTTTCTTT. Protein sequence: CASSMGQGGPMGTEAFF. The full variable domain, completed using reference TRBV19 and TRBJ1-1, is DGGITQSPKYLFRKEGQNVTLSCEQNLNHDAMYWYRQDPGQGLRLIYYSQIVNDFQKGDIAEGYSVSREKKESFPLTVTSAQKNPTAFYLCASSMGQGGPMGTEAFFGQGTRLTVV.